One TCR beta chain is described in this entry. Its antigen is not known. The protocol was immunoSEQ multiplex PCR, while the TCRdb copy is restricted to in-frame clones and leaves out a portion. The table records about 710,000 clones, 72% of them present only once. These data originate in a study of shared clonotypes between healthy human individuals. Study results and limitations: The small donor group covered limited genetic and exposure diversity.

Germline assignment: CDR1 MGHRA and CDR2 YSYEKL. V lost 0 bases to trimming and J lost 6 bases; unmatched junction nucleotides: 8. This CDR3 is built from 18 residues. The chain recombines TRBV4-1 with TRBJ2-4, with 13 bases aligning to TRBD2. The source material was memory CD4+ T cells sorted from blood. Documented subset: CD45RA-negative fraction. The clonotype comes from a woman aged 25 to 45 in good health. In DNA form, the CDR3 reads TGCGCCAGCAGCCAAGAGGCCCCGACTAGCGGGAGGTTAAACATTCAGTACTTC. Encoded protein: CASSQEAPTSGRLNIQYF.